This T cell receptor beta chain was observed in a study of OX40 agonist ivuxolimab in advanced cancers. Clones were read by immunoSEQ multiplex PCR, and TCRdb kept only the in-frame ones, dropping some. This sample has roughly 50,000 clones, with 86% found just once. In germline, CDR1 is SGHRS, CDR2 YFSETQ. This CDR3 spans 17 amino acids. Trimming cost V 1 base and J 2 bases, with 18 bases left between them. The sample holds a few counts of this clone. The source is an adult with an advanced solid tumor such as melanoma, head and neck, liver or kidney cancer. This specimen was CD4+ or CD8+ T cells sorted from blood, taken in a trial of the OX40 agonist ivuxolimab. The rearrangement joins TRBV5-1 to TRBJ1-2, with D perhaps TRBD1 (6 bases). The CDR3 reads CASSLFTGSNLNYGYTF. In nucleotides, the CDR3 is TGCGCCAGCAGCTTGTTTACAGGGTCGAACTTAAACTATGGCTACACCTTC.